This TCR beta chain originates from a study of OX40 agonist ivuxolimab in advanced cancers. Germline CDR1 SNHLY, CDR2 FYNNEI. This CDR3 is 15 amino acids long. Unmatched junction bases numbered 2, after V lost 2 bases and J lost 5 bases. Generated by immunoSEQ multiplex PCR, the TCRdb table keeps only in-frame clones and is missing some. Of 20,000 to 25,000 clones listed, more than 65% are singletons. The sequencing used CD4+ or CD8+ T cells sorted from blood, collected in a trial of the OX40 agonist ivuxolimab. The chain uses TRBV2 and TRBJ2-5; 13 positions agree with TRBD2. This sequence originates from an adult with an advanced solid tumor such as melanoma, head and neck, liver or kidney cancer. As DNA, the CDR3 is TGTGCCAGCAGTGAACGGACTAGCGGGGGTGAGACCCAGTACTTC. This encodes CASSERTSGGETQYF.